This T cell receptor beta chain originates from a study of cytomegalovirus exposure and HLA in healthy donors. CDR1 is ENHRY and CDR2 is SYGVKD in the germline V gene. The junction had 10 bases not matched to a gene; V was cut back by 4 bases and J by 4 bases. This CDR3 has 15 amino acids. Sequencing used immunoSEQ multiplex PCR; TCRdb keeps in-frame clones, though not all of them. The top ten clones hold roughly 7% of a sample with approximately 200,000 clones, around four fifths of them seen once. Sequenced input: PBMCs. The receptor's source is a man aged 18 to 29 in good health and CMV-seropositive. The V and J genes are TRBV10-3 and TRBJ2-7; 7 bases are shared with TRBD1. CDR3 DNA sequence: TGTGCCATCAGTGTACGACAGGGAGTTGTGTACGAGCAGTACTTC. This gives the protein CAISVRQGVVYEQYF.